This entry concerns a single T cell receptor (beta chain). Antigen specificity is unknown. The data derive from a study of cytomegalovirus exposure and HLA in healthy donors. Use of 60 Vbeta and 13 Jbeta primers characterized the PCR. Produced via immunoSEQ multiplex PCR; TCRdb's table is partial and in-frame only. Of about 98,000 clones in the sample, approximately 82% were seen once. Germline lookup yields CDR1 MNHNY and CDR2 SVGAGI (reference sequence). V lost 4 bases, J lost 1 base, and 8 bases lay in between. The CDR3 runs to 14 residues. Findings and limits, study-wide: Donor immune exposure was known only as CMV serostatus. For most TCR beta V segments, an earlier analysis put the productive rate at about 90% or about 30% of the time. Prediction of most subjects' HLA-A and HLA-B alleles by TCR beta sequences was reportedly accurate.

The rearrangement uses TRBV6-6 and TRBJ2-1, with a weak D call TRBD2 (6 bases). The TCR comes from a female donor in good health and CMV-seropositive. The specimen was PBMCs. For the CDR3, the DNA is TGTGCCAGCAGTTTGGGGGGTTCCTACAATGAGCAGTTCTTC. This sequence encodes CASSLGGSYNEQFF.